This TCR beta chain was sequenced for a study of blood T cells in healthy people across ages. Total RNA, at least 5.5 micrograms per sample, was extracted from PBMCs. A word on this clonotype: Its antigen remains unknown.

Study results and caveats: Whereas aged donors had fewer naive CD4+ cells, long-lived donors had more of them and higher diversity. With naive T cell percentage, TCR beta diversity showed a strong correlation. Older age went with lower TCR beta diversity per million T cells, in a roughly linear way.

Primers used in a second PCR of roughly 6 to 12 cycles were a sample-barcoded 5' primer and a J-beta primer mix. TCRdb fed the 5' RACE reads into MiXCR, producing one record per CDR3 protein. The sample carries 600,000 to 650,000 distinct CDR3 sequences, around three fifths recorded once. V was cut by 1 base and J by 5 bases, with 6 bases left in between. Germline V CDR1 and CDR2: KGHSH, LQKENI. The CDR3 contains 12 residues. The source of this sequence is a man between 60 and 75 years old in good health. The sequenced sample was blood. The chain combines TRBV18 with TRBJ2-7; possibly TRBD2 for D (5 bases). DNA of the CDR3: TGTGCCAGCTCACCACTGCGGGACGAGCAGTACTTC. This encodes CASSPLRDEQYF.